Below, 6 T cell receptor beta chains from the same sample are listed, as sequenced in a study of identical twins. TCRdb re-derived calls from the 5' RACE reads in MiXCR, one entry per CDR3 protein. This sample has around 280,000 distinct CDR3 sequences; approximately 8% occur once, and the top ten carry over 2%. Separately, the same data were catalogued under a study of yellow fever vaccine responses in identical twins.

Sequencing was done on a sample of memory (CD45RO+) T cells sorted from blood. Every receptor here comes from a woman between 18 and 29 years old in good health.

There are many counts of this clonotype. The rearrangement joins TRBV4-1 to TRBJ1-6; D remains unclear. CDR1 and CDR2 from the germline V gene are MGHRA and YSYEKL. Deletions cut 4 bases from V and 7 bases from J, with 11 bases between. CDR3 length: 14 residues. The CDR3 DNA reads as TGCGCCAGCAGCCGGACGGACGGCAATTCACCCCTCCACTTT. Its protein product is CASSRTDGNSPLHF.

The chain has TRBV28 and TRBJ2-5; 10 bases line up with TRBD1. The CDR3 totals 14 residues. The germline V gene has CDR1 MDHEN and CDR2 SYDVKM. V lost 7 bases, J lost 5 bases, and 7 bases stayed unmatched. Here the CDR3 DNA reads TGTGCCAGCACCCTTGGGGGACAGGGGGAGACCCAGTACTTC. Its protein product is CASTLGGQGETQYF.

This rearrangement joins TRBV2 to TRBJ2-7; 12 bases line up with TRBD2. Germline assignment: CDR1 SNHLY and CDR2 FYNNEI. The CDR3 consists of 17 residues. J lost 3 bases, V lost 5 bases, and 11 bases had no gene match. This chain's CDR3 is CASSKTSGRLFGYEQYF. In DNA form, the CDR3 reads TGTGCCAGCAGTAAGACTAGCGGGAGATTATTTGGCTACGAGCAGTACTTC.

This clonotype was counted ten times or more. This chain joins TRBV4-1 and TRBJ2-1; tentatively, D is TRBD2 (6 bases). Per germline, CDR1 MGHRA and CDR2 YSYEKL. The V and J ends lost 2 bases and 1 base respectively, with 15 bases between them. The CDR3 sequence is 17 residues long. The CDR3, as DNA: TGCGCCAGCAGCCAACCTCTCGCGGGACGATCCTACAATGAGCAGTTCTTC. It codes for CASSQPLAGRSYNEQFF.

This clonotype was counted at least ten times. CDR3 nucleotide sequence: TGCGCCAGCAGCCCGCAGACGAACACTGAAGCTTTCTTT. Its protein is CASSPQTNTEAFF. The chain has TRBV5-1 and TRBJ1-1, with D unclear. Trimming left V 4 bases short and J 1 base short, with 8 bases between. The CDR3 sequence is 13 residues long. CDR1 is SGHRS, CDR2 YFSETQ, per germline.

This clonotype was observed at least ten times. The genes are TRBV4-2 and TRBJ2-3, with D possibly being TRBD2 (6 bases). Trimming stripped 0 bases from V and 2 bases from J, with 9 bases between. This CDR3 contains 15 residues. Germline CDR1 reads LGHNA; CDR2 reads YNFKEQ. CDR3 sequence: CASSQDRTNTDTQYF. The CDR3 region has the DNA TGTGCCAGCAGCCAAGACAGGACTAACACAGATACGCAGTATTTT.